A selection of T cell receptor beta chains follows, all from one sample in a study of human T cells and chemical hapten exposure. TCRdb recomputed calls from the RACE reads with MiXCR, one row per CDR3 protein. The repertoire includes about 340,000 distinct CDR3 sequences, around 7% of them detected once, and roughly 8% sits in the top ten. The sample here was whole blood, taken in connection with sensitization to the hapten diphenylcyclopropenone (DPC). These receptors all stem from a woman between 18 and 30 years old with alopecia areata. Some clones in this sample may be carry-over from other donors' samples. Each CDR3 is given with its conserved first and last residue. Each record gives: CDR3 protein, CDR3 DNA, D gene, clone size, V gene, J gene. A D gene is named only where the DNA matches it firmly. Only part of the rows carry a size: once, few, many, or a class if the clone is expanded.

CSARGYFKRGYEQYF	TGCAGTGCTAGAGGGTACTTCAAAAGAGGGTACGAGCAGTACTTC	-	few	TRBV20-1	TRBJ2-7
CASSRPTQGHRETQYF	TGTGCCAGCAGTCGACCTACGCAGGGCCACCGAGAGACCCAGTACTTC	-	-	TRBV6-6	TRBJ2-5
CASSQDSGNTEAFF	TGCGCCAGCAGCCAAGATAGTGGGAACACTGAAGCTTTCTTT	-	many	TRBV4-3	TRBJ1-1
CASSYYRLNTYNEQFF	TGTGCCAGCAGCTACTACAGGCTGAACACCTACAATGAGCAGTTCTTC	-	many	TRBV6-2/TRBV6-3	TRBJ2-1
CASSSIGTAQETQYF	TGTGCCAGCAGCTCCATAGGGACAGCCCAAGAGACCCAGTACTTC	TRBD1	many	TRBV7-2	TRBJ2-5
CASSREEGYEQYF	TGTGCCAGCAGTCGGGAGGAGGGGTACGAGCAGTACTTC	TRBD2	few	TRBV6-5	TRBJ2-7
CASSLVGGADNEQFF	TGTGCCAGCAGCTTAGTCGGGGGGGCCGACAATGAGCAGTTCTTC	TRBD2	-	TRBV7-2	TRBJ2-1
CSAREASYNEQFF	TGCAGTGCTAGGGAGGCCTCCTACAATGAGCAGTTCTTC	-	few	TRBV20-1	TRBJ2-1
CASSPPTANEQFF	TGTGCCAGCTCACCACCGACGGCTAATGAGCAGTTCTTC	-	-	TRBV18	TRBJ2-1
CASTLAGSTDTQYF	TGTGCCAGCACCTTAGCGGGGAGCACAGATACGCAGTATTTT	TRBD2	-	TRBV7-2	TRBJ2-3
CASSLMAGARNIQYF	TGTGCCAGCAGCTTAATGGCAGGGGCTAGAAACATTCAGTACTTC	-	few	TRBV7-2	TRBJ2-4
CASSLGFAYNSPLHF	TGTGCCAGCAGCTTAGGTTTTGCTTATAATTCACCCCTCCACTTT	-	few	TRBV7-2	TRBJ1-6
CASSLEVGGELFF	TGTGCCAGCAGCCTGGAGGTGGGCGGGGAGCTGTTTTTT	-	-	TRBV7-6	TRBJ2-2
CASSLRRGVTYNEQFF	TGTGCCAGCAGCTTGCGGCGGGGGGTCACCTACAATGAGCAGTTCTTC	TRBD2	many	TRBV5-6	TRBJ2-1
CASSLDWSGNTIYF	TGTGCCAGCAGCTTAGATTGGTCTGGAAACACCATATATTTT	-	few	TRBV7-2	TRBJ1-3
CASSYSVTGYSQYF	TGTGCCAGCAGTTACTCAGTGACGGGTTATTCCCAGTACTTC	-	few	TRBV6-5	TRBJ2-5
CASSLMGVFAGYTF	TGTGCCAGCAGTTTAATGGGGGTATTCGCTGGCTACACCTTC	-	-	TRBV12-3/TRBV12-4	TRBJ1-2
CASTTTLAGLSNTEAFF	TGTGCCAGCACCACGACTTTAGCGGGATTGAGCAACACTGAAGCTTTCTTT	-	-	TRBV12-3/TRBV12-4	TRBJ1-1